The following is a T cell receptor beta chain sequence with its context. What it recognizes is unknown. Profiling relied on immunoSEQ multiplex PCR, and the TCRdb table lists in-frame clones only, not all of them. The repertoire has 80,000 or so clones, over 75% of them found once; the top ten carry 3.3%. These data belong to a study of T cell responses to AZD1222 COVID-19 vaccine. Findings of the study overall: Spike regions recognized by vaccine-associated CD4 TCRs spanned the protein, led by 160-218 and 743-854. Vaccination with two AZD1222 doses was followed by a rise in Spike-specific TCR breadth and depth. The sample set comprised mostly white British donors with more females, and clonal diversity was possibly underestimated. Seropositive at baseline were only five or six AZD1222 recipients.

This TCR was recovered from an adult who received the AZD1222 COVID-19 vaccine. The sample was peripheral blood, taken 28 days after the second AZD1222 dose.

CDR3 nucleotide sequence: TGTGCCAGCAGTTGGGGCATTTCAACTAATGAAAAACTGTTTTTT. This gives the protein CASSWGISTNEKLFF. The chain carries TRBV6-2 or TRBV6-3 and TRBJ1-4; D is possibly TRBD1 (5 bases). The V gene's germline CDR1 is MNHEY and CDR2 SVGEGT. Trimming cost V 4 bases and J 0 bases, with 9 bases left between them. The CDR3 extends over 15 amino acids.